This T cell receptor (beta chain) was observed in a study of regulatory T cells in long-lasting Graves disease. Study-wide findings and caveats: Segments TRBV28, TRBJ1-2 and TRBJ2-5 showed preferential usage in persistent disease.

Time point defined: newly diagnosed GD, antithyroid drugs for less than 3 months. PBMC RNA was the source of the TCR library. This clonotype was picked up many times. Its antigen is still unknown. The germline gives CDR1 MNHNS, CDR2 SASEGT. The CDR3 is 14 amino acids. Between the trimmed V and J ends, which lost 5 bases and 1 base, there was a span of 11 bases. HTBI primers from iRepertoire and Arm-PCR of CDR3 regions yielded the TCR beta libraries. Each CDR3 protein is one row after TCRdb ran MiXCR on the multiplex PCR reads. The table includes approximately 490,000 distinct CDR3 sequences, 15% to 20% detected once. These data were likewise used in another study, on T cells in Graves' hyperthyroidism and ophthalmopathy. From that report: A model built on 13 V-J features separated ophthalmopathy from stable hyperthyroidism.

The V gene is TRBV6-1, the J gene TRBJ1-1, with TRBD1 as a possible D gene (6 bases). The TCR originated in a man aged 40-49 years with Graves disease. Sequencing used peripheral blood mononuclear cells (PBMCs), obtained at new diagnosis, from a patient treated with antithyroid drugs. The CDR3 region is CASSTRDTNTEAFF. CDR3 coding DNA: TGTGCCAGCAGTACCCGGGACACGAACACTGAAGCTTTCTTT.